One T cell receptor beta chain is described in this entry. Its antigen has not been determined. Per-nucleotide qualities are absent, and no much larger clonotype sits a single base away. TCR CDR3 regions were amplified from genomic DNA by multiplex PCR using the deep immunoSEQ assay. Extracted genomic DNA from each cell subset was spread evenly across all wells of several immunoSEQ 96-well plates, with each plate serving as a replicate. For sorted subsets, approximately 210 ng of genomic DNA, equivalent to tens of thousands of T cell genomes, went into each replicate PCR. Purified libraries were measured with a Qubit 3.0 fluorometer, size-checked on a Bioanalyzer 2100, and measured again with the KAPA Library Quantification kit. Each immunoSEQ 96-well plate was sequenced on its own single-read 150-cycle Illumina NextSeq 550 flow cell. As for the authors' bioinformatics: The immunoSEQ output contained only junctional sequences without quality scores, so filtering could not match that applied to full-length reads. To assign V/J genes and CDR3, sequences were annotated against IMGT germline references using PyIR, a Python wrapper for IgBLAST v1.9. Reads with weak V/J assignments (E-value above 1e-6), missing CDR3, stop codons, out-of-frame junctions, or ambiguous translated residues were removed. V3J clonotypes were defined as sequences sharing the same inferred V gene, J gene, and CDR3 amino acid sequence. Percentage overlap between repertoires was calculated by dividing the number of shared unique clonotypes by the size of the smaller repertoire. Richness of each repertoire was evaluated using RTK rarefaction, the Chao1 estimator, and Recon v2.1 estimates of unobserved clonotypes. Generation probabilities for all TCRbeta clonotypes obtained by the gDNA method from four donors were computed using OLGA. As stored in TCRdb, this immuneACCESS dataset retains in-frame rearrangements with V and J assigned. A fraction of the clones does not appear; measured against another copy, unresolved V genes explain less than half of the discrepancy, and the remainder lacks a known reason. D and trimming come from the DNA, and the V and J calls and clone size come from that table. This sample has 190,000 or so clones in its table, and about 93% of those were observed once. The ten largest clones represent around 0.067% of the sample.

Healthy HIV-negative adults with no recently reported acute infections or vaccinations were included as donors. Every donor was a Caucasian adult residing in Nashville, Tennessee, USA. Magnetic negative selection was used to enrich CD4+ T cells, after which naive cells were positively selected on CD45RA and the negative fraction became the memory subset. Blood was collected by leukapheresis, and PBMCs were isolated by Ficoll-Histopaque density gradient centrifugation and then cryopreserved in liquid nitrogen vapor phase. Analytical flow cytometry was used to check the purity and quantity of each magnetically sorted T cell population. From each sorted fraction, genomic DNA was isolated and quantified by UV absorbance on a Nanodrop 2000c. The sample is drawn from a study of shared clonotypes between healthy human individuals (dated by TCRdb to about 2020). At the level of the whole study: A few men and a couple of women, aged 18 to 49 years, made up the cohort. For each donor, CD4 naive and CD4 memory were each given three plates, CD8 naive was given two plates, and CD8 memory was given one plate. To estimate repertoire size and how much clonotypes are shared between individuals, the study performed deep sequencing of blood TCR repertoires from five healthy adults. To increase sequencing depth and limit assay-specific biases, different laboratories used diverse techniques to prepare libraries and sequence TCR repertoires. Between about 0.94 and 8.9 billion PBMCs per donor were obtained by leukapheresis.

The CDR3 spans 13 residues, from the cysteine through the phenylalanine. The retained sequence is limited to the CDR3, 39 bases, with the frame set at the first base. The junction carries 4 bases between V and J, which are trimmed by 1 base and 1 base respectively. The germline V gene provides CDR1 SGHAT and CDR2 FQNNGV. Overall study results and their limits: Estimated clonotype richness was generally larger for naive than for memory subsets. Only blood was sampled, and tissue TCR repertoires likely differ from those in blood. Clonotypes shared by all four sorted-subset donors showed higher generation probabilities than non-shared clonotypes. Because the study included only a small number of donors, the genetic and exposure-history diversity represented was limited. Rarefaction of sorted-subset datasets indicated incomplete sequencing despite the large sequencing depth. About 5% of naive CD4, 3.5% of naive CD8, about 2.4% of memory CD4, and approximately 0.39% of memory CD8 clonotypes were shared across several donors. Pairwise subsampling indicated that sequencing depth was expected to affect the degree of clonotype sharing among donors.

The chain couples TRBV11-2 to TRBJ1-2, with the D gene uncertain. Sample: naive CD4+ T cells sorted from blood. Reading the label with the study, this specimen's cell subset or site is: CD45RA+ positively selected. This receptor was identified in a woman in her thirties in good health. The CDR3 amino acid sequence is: CASSLGVNYGYTF. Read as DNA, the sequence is TGTGCCAGCAGCTTAGGGGTTAACTATGGCTACACCTTC.